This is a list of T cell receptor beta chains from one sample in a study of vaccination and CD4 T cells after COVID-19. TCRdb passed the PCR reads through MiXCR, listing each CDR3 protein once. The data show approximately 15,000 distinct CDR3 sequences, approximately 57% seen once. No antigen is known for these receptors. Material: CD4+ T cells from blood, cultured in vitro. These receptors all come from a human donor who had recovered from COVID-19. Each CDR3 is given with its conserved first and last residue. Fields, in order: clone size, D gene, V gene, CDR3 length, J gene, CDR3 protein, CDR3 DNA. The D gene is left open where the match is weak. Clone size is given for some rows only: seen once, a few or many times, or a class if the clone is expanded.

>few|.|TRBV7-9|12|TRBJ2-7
CASSRAPGEQYF
TGTGCCAGCAGCCGGGCTCCTGGCGAGCAGTACTTC
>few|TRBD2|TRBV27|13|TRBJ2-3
CASRGLAQDTQYF
TGTGCCAGTAGGGGACTAGCGCAGGATACGCAGTATTTT
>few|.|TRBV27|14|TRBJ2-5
CASSPDTYQETQYF
TGTGCCAGCAGTCCCGACACTTACCAAGAGACCCAGTACTTC
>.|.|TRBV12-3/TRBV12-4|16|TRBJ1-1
CASSLLAGRMNTEAFF
TGTGCCAGCAGTTTATTAGCGGGACGGATGAACACTGAAGCTTTCTTT
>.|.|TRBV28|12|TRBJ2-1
CASRQQGNEQFF
TGTGCCAGCAGACAACAGGGAAATGAGCAGTTCTTC
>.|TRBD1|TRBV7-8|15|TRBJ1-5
CASSYRGGSNQPQHF
TGTGCCAGCAGCTACAGGGGGGGGAGCAATCAGCCCCAGCATTTT
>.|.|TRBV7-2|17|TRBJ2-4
CASSLVSDQVAKNIQYF
TGTGCCAGCAGCTTAGTTTCCGACCAAGTAGCCAAAAACATTCAGTACTTC
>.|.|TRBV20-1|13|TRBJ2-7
CSARRQGDYEQYF
TGCAGTGCTAGAAGGCAGGGAGACTACGAGCAGTACTTC
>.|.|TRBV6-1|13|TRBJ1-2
CASSVESRGGYTF
TGTGCCAGCAGTGTAGAGTCCAGGGGCGGCTACACCTTC
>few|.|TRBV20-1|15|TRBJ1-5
CSASPLSSGSQPQHF
TGCAGTGCTAGCCCTCTTAGCTCAGGTTCCCAGCCCCAGCATTTT